The 2 T cell receptor beta chains below were found in one sample sequenced in a study of T cells in Graves' hyperthyroidism and ophthalmopathy. Amplification of TCR beta CDR3 regions was performed using RNA transcripts as template. Using the HTBI primer set, a first-round RT-PCR was run on the TCR CDR3. TCRdb re-analysed the multiplex PCR reads in MiXCR, keeping a single row per CDR3 protein. The table has hundreds of thousands of distinct CDR3 sequences, around 15% seen once. Sample: blood. Source of these receptors: a man aged 18 to 29 with Graves' ophthalmopathy.

This clonotype was seen more than once but under ten times. The chain has TRBV27 and TRBJ2-1, with 12 bases matching TRBD2. With 6 bases clipped from V and 2 bases from J, the junction kept 8 bases outside the gene matches. This CDR3 is 17 amino acids long. From germline, CDR1 is MNHEY and CDR2 SMNVEV (reference sequence). The CDR3 sequence is CASRPRTSGTTYNEQFF. As DNA, the CDR3 is TGTGCCAGCAGACCTCGGACTAGCGGGACTACCTACAATGAGCAGTTCTTC.

This clonotype was recorded at least ten times. The chain has TRBV6-1 and TRBJ2-7; TRBD1 matches 9 bases. The J segment lost 4 bases and the V segment lost 2 bases, leaving 3 bases of the junction unmatched. The germline gives CDR1 MNHNS, CDR2 SASEGT. The CDR3 covers 14 residues. In DNA form, the CDR3 reads TGTGCCAGCAGTGAATACAGGGGGCAATACGAGCAGTACTTC. Its translation: CASSEYRGQYEQYF.